The entry below describes one T cell receptor beta chain. As yet, its antigen is unknown. The junction departs from germline at one end; a sequencing error may be responsible. This CDR3 has 12 residues. CDR1 SGHTA and CDR2 FQGTGA come from the germline V gene. The sample originates from a study of T cell responses to AZD1222 COVID-19 vaccine. Overall study results and limits: At study baseline, merely six AZD1222 recipients were seropositive. Nearly half of unique spike-specific TCRs reportedly avoided B.1.351 and B.1.1.7 mutated regions. Repertoire collection took place solely once the T cell response had peaked. Donors were mostly white British, more females; clonal diversity possibly underestimated.

Sequencing was performed with immunoSEQ multiplex PCR; in TCRdb, only in-frame clones are kept and a portion is missing. The sample holds tens of thousands of clones, around 86% seen once. The TCR originated in an adult in good health. The V call is TRBV7-3, the J call TRBJ2-7; the D gene is possibly TRBD1 (6 bases). Sequencing used peripheral blood, obtained on day 0 of AZD1222 vaccination. The CDR3 DNA follows: TGTGCCAGCAGCTCGACCCCCGGGACATATTTCTTC. Amino acid sequence: CASSSTPGTYFF.